This TCR beta chain is drawn from a study of blood T cell repertoires in COVID-19. Using immunoSEQ multiplex PCR, the repertoire was profiled, and TCRdb retains in-frame clones only, with some absent. Among about 370,000 clones listed, roughly 90% were seen once. V was clipped by 6 bases and J by 0 bases, with 9 bases between them. CDR3 length: 14 residues. CDR1 is MDHEN and CDR2 is SYDVKM in the germline V gene. The rearrangement links TRBV28 to TRBJ1-5; maybe TRBD1 (5 bases). The TCR comes from a woman under 40 with COVID-19, enrolled during active disease. Material: peripheral blood. CDR3 DNA: TGTGCCAGCAGCCGGGGGGTTAGCAATCAGCCCCAGCATTTT. This gives the protein CASSRGVSNQPQHF.